These 29 T cell receptor beta chains were sequenced from one sample in a study of graft-versus-host responses after intestinal transplantation (dated by TCRdb to the early 2020s). The label giving this sample's time point can be read as: cells obtained before transplantation from donor or recipient. Library method: the immunoSEQ multiplex PCR assay. Held by TCRdb, this immuneACCESS table contains in-frame sequences only and omits some clones. Under half of the omission traces to an unresolved V gene where checked; the cause of the rest is unknown. The table for this sample lists about 70,000 clones; nearly 90% of them were counted only once. The ten largest clones capture less than 5% of the sample. Their cognate antigens are unknown. Source: unstimulated CD8+ T cells sorted from spleen or lymph node cells, taken before transplant. All receptors come from a human donor who was the organ donor for an intestinal transplant.

This chain connects TRBV27 to TRBJ2-7, with D tentatively TRBD1 (6 bases). This CDR3 has 16 residues. V was pared by 5 bases and J by 7 bases, with 24 bases between. CDR1 is MNHEY and CDR2 is SMNVEV in the germline V gene (reference sequence). The chain's CDR3 is CASSPRIGQLPREQYV. CDR3 coding DNA: TGTGCCAGCAGTCCCCGAATAGGACAGCTCCCAAGAGAGCAGTACGTC.

This clone has only one observation. This sequence joins TRBV4-1 and TRBJ2-5, with 13 bases matching TRBD2. The CDR3 covers 20 residues. Trimming cost V 1 base and J 5 bases; bases outside gene matches: 16. Germline CDR1 reads MGHRA; CDR2 reads YSYEKL. The CDR3 is CASSQASVPGLAGRKETQYF. The CDR3 DNA sequence: TGCGCCAGCAGCCAAGCCTCAGTCCCGGGACTAGCGGGGAGGAAGGAGACCCAGTACTTC.

This chain uses TRBV19 with TRBJ2-5, with 7 bases lining up with TRBD1. The CDR3 covers 14 residues. V lost 4 bases, J lost 3 bases, and 5 bases stayed unmatched. Germline lookup yields CDR1 LNHDA and CDR2 SQIVND (reference sequence). CDR3 region: CASSKGGAEETQYF. CDR3 coding DNA: TGTGCCAGTAGTAAAGGGGGCGCGGAAGAGACCCAGTACTTC.

This clone was seen a single time. This chain joins TRBV5-6 and TRBJ1-3, with 7 bases that match TRBD1. The CDR3 contains 15 residues. Germline CDR1 reads SGHDT; CDR2 reads YYEEEE. The trim removed 4 bases at V and 0 bases at J, leaving 4 bases unmatched. CDR3 in amino acids: CASSIGTVSGNTIYF. CDR3 DNA: TGTGCCAGCAGCATAGGGACAGTCTCTGGAAACACCATATATTTT.

The V call is TRBV19, the J call TRBJ2-4, with D tentatively TRBD1 (7 bases). V gave up 3 bases and J gave up 6 bases, with 24 bases separating them. This CDR3 contains 18 residues. CDR1 LNHDA and CDR2 SQIVND come from the germline V gene (reference sequence). The chain's CDR3 is CASSITGEWGDSRNIQYF. The CDR3, as DNA: TGTGCCAGTAGTATTACGGGAGAGTGGGGGGACAGTAGAAACATTCAGTACTTC.

This sequence joins TRBV28 and TRBJ1-4; unclear D gene. Germline CDR1 and CDR2: MDHEN and SYDVKM. Trimming pared 7 bases from V and 7 bases from J, leaving 10 bases between. This CDR3 is built from 12 residues. CDR3 sequence: CASIGFGEKLFF. The CDR3 DNA follows: TGTGCCAGCATCGGGTTTGGTGAAAAACTGTTTTTT.

This chain connects TRBV7-9 to TRBJ1-1, with D tentatively TRBD1 (5 bases). The germline V and J ends were trimmed by 5 bases and 3 bases, with 16 bases remaining between them. Germline CDR1 is SEHNR and CDR2 is FQNEAQ (reference sequence). This CDR3 is built from 15 residues. The CDR3 DNA sequence: TGTGCCAGCAGCCCCGCCCTAATAGGGGACACTGAAGCTTTCTTT. It codes for CASSPALIGDTEAFF.

CDR3 sequence (DNA): TGTGCCAGCAGCTTAGGCTTTGGCGGATCCCAAGAGACCCAGTACTTC. As protein: CASSLGFGGSQETQYF. The chain uses TRBV7-6 and TRBJ2-5; D remains ambiguous. Trimming shortened V by 1 base and J by 1 base, and 13 bases separated the two germline ends. The CDR3 is 16 residues long. Germline-derived CDR1 and CDR2 are SGHVS and FNYEAQ.

The chain employs TRBV5-8 and TRBJ2-3; D is ambiguous. The ends were cut back, 3 bases at V and 0 bases at J, with 17 bases in the middle. Per germline, CDR1 SGHTS and CDR2 YDEGEE. The CDR3 is 17 amino acids. This CDR3 reads CASSSIQFGYSTDTQYF. The CDR3 DNA reads as TGTGCCAGCAGCTCGATCCAATTCGGGTATAGCACAGATACGCAGTATTTT. Combining the CDR3 with reference TRBV5-8 and TRBJ2-3 gives the whole variable domain EAGVTQSPTHLIKTRGQQATLRCSPISGHTSVYWYQQALGLGLQFLLWYDEGEERNRGNFPPRFSGRQFPNYSSELNVNALELEDSALYLCASSSIQFGYSTDTQYFGPGTRLTVL.

The chain recombines TRBV4-3 with TRBJ2-4; D unresolved. In germline, CDR1 is LGHNA, CDR2 YSLEER. The CDR3 is 17 amino acids. V gave up 2 bases and J gave up 1 base, with 15 bases separating them. The CDR3 spells CASSQRLFFGAKNIQYF. For the CDR3, the DNA is TGCGCCAGCAGCCAACGACTCTTTTTCGGGGCCAAAAACATTCAGTACTTC.

This clone is a singleton in its sample. The CDR3 loop reads CASSPIDRGSYEQYV. DNA for the CDR3: TGTGCCAGCTCACCAATAGACAGGGGTTCCTACGAGCAGTACGTC. The J gene is TRBJ2-7, the V gene TRBV18; 8 bases match TRBD1. V was clipped by 2 bases and J by 1 base; unmatched bases: 4. This CDR3 has 15 residues. Per germline, CDR1 KGHSH and CDR2 LQKENI.

This chain connects TRBV11-2 to TRBJ2-1; TRBD2 agrees at 8 bases. Germline V gives CDR1 SGHAT, CDR2 FQNNGV. Trimming took 5 bases from V and 2 from J; bases not matched to a gene: 17. This CDR3 region has 19 residues. CDR3 in amino acids: CASSPPHADLAGPYNEQFF. In DNA, the CDR3 is TGTGCCAGCAGCCCACCCCACGCAGACTTAGCGGGGCCCTACAATGAGCAGTTCTTC. The full variable domain, completed using reference TRBV11-2 and TRBJ2-1, is EAGVAQSPRYKIIEKRQSVAFWCNPISGHATLYWYQQILGQGPKLLIQFQNNGVVDDSQLPKDRFSAERLKGVDSTLKIQPAKLEDSAVYLCASSPPHADLAGPYNEQFFGPGTRLTVL.

V usage is TRBV11-3 and J usage is TRBJ2-3; 7 bases line up with TRBD1. The CDR3 is made up of 15 amino acids. CDR1 is SGHNT, CDR2 YENEEA, per germline. The ends lost 2 bases at V and 3 bases at J; junction bases unmatched: 5. CDR3 DNA: TGTGCCAGCAGCTTAAGGGGGCAAGGGACAGATACGCAGTATTTT. This sequence encodes CASSLRGQGTDTQYF. The whole variable domain, remainder taken from reference TRBV11-3 and TRBJ2-3, is EAGVVQSPRYKIIEKKQPVAFWCNPISGHNTLYWYLQNLGQGPELLIRYENEEAVDDSQLPKDRFSAERLKGVDSTLKIQPAELGDSAVYLCASSLRGQGTDTQYFGPGTRLTVL.

This chain links TRBV7-3 with TRBJ2-1; 11 bases fit TRBD2. Germline V gives CDR1 SGHTA, CDR2 FQGTGA. The CDR3 contains 16 residues. The V segment lost 2 bases and the J segment 6 bases; nucleotides outside the gene matches: 6. The chain's CDR3 is CASSLYASGGSNEQFF. DNA for the CDR3: TGTGCCAGCAGCTTATATGCTAGCGGGGGGAGCAATGAGCAGTTCTTC.

V usage is TRBV4-1 and J usage is TRBJ2-2; 9 nucleotides match TRBD1. Germline CDR1 reads MGHRA; CDR2 reads YSYEKL. This CDR3 spans 18 amino acids. With V trimmed by 2 bases and J by 5 bases, 12 bases remained unmatched. CDR3 residues: CASSQRVYRGRKTGELFF. CDR3 coding DNA: TGCGCCAGCAGCCAAAGGGTATACAGGGGGCGCAAAACCGGGGAGCTGTTTTTT.

This chain links TRBV6-5 with TRBJ2-1, with 11 bases aligning to TRBD2. The germline V gene encodes CDR1 MNHEY and CDR2 SVGAGI. The CDR3 has 15 amino acids. V shed 6 bases and J 4 bases; nucleotides not matched to a gene: 5. The CDR3, as DNA: TGTGCCAGCAGCTTAGCGGGGGGGCCTTACAATGAGCAGTTCTTC. Its translation is CASSLAGGPYNEQFF.

This clone was observed a single time. The V call is TRBV28, the J call TRBJ2-2; possible D gene TRBD2, 6 bases. V was shortened by 8 bases and J by 4 bases, with 23 bases between the two germline ends. The germline V gene encodes CDR1 MDHEN and CDR2 SYDVKM. This CDR3 spans 17 amino acids. DNA for the CDR3: TGTGCCAGCCGAACTAGCCGAAGCCCTCGAGGCACCGGGGAGCTGTTTTTT. Translating gives CASRTSRSPRGTGELFF.

The chain uses TRBV10-2 and TRBJ1-1; D remains ambiguous. Trimming stripped 0 bases from V and 7 bases from J, with 12 bases between. The CDR3 extends over 14 amino acids. Germline values: CDR1 WSHSY, CDR2 SAAADI. The CDR3 protein is CASSESLGRVEAFF. Here the CDR3 DNA reads TGCGCCAGCAGTGAGTCGCTAGGGAGGGTTGAAGCTTTCTTT.

This clone was detected only once. This chain connects TRBV14 to TRBJ2-3; weak D call: TRBD1 (7 bases). Germline V gives CDR1 SGHDN, CDR2 FVKESK. Trimming pared 0 bases from V and 3 bases from J, leaving 16 bases between. The CDR3 extends over 17 amino acids. For the CDR3, the DNA is TGTGCCAGCAGCCAAGACAGGGGGGACCCTCCAACAGATACGCAGTATTTT. Protein sequence: CASSQDRGDPPTDTQYF.

This chain links TRBV2 with TRBJ2-3, with 7 bases identical to TRBD1. The CDR3 runs to 15 residues. Germline CDR1 and CDR2: SNHLY and FYNNEI. V shed 6 bases and J 3 bases; nucleotides not matched to a gene: 9. Here the CDR3 reads CASRNRGSGTDTQYF. CDR3 DNA: TGTGCCAGCAGGAACAGGGGTAGTGGGACAGATACGCAGTATTTT.

DNA of the CDR3: TGCGCCAGCAGCATTACAGGGGACACTGAAGCTTTCTTT. Its protein product is CASSITGDTEAFF. The chain employs TRBV5-1 and TRBJ1-1; 7 bases line up with TRBD1. V shed 4 bases and J 3 bases; nucleotides not matched to a gene: 3. The CDR3 consists of 13 residues. Germline assignment: CDR1 SGHRS and CDR2 YFSETQ.

This clone was seen a single time. The gene calls are TRBV6-5 and TRBJ1-5; D ambiguous. CDR3 length: 13 amino acids. Germline V gene data show CDR1 as MNHEY and CDR2 as SVGAGI. Trimming pared 8 bases from V and 3 bases from J, leaving 11 bases between. The CDR3 DNA reads as TGTGCCAGCGGGCCAGGCCTCAATCAGCCCCAGCATTTT. This gives the protein CASGPGLNQPQHF.

The chain couples TRBV4-3 to TRBJ2-3, with D tentatively TRBD2 (6 bases). Trimming cost V 3 bases and J 0 bases, with 13 bases left between them. Germline lookup yields CDR1 LGHNA and CDR2 YSLEER. The length of the CDR3 is 16 residues. The CDR3 is CASSQRREHSTDTQYF. The CDR3 bases are TGCGCCAGCAGCCAGAGGCGGGAACATAGCACAGATACGCAGTATTTT.

The V gene is TRBV9, the J gene TRBJ1-2, with TRBD1 matching over 8 bases. V shed 2 bases, J shed 8 bases, and the junction held 14 bases outside the gene matches. The CDR3 is 16 amino acids. The germline V gene encodes CDR1 SGDLS and CDR2 YYNGEE. The CDR3 region has the DNA TGTGCCAGCAGCGTTTACTCCATCAGGGGGCCTGAGGGCTACACCTTC. Residues: CASSVYSIRGPEGYTF.

CDR3 amino acids: CASSYGTGDEQYV. In nucleotides, the CDR3 is TGTGCCAGCAGTTACGGAACAGGGGACGAGCAGTACGTC. This chain connects TRBV6-6 to TRBJ2-7, with TRBD1 identical over 7 bases. J gave up 5 bases and V 2 bases, and 3 bases lay outside the gene matches. The CDR3 length is 13 residues. CDR1 and CDR2 from the germline V gene are MNHNY and SVGAGI (reference sequence).

The chain employs TRBV6-6 and TRBJ1-3; D unclear. Germline loops: CDR1 MNHNY, CDR2 SVGAGI (reference sequence). V lost 7 bases to trimming and J lost 3 bases, with 13 bases between them. The CDR3 consists of 14 residues. The CDR3 spells CASTHPSGGNTIYF. As DNA, the CDR3 is TGTGCCAGCACCCATCCTTCGGGTGGAAACACCATATATTTT.

The CDR3 here is CASSPQGARAQPQHF. The CDR3 DNA sequence: TGTGCCAGCAGCCCCCAGGGGGCTAGGGCTCAGCCCCAGCATTTT. The chain recombines TRBV5-6 with TRBJ1-5; 8 nucleotides line up with TRBD1. Germline-derived CDR1 and CDR2 are SGHDT and YYEEEE. This CDR3 is built from 15 residues. The V and J ends lost 4 bases and 6 bases, in that order; junction bases with no gene match: 9.

This chain connects TRBV7-9 to TRBJ2-7; D not certain. V was trimmed by 5 bases and J by 3 bases, leaving 5 bases between them. Germline values: CDR1 SEHNR, CDR2 FQNEAQ (reference sequence). The CDR3 contains 11 residues. CDR3 sequence (DNA): TGTGCCAGCAGCCACCACTACGAGCAGTACGTC. As protein: CASSHHYEQYV.

This rearrangement joins TRBV9 to TRBJ2-1; maybe TRBD1 (5 bases). The CDR3 consists of 14 residues. Per germline, CDR1 SGDLS and CDR2 YYNGEE. The ends were cut back, 3 bases at V and 0 bases at J, with 7 bases in the middle. CDR3 sequence: CASSARGSYNEQFF. CDR3 nucleotides: TGTGCCAGCAGCGCAAGGGGCTCCTACAATGAGCAGTTCTTC.